This T cell receptor (beta chain) was captured in a study of ipilimumab plus nivolumab after autologous stem cell transplantation. Germline V gene lookup returns CDR1 SGDLS and CDR2 YYNGEE. The CDR3 sequence is 15 residues long. The V segment lost 4 bases and the J segment 6 bases; nucleotides outside the gene matches: 10. Clones were read by immunoSEQ multiplex PCR, and TCRdb kept only the in-frame ones, dropping some. This sample has about 4,800 clones, with approximately 70% found just once. V and J are TRBV9 and TRBJ1-1; 9 nucleotides align to TRBD1. This receptor was taken from a male donor with multiple myeloma. Sequencing was performed on PBMCs, taken in a trial of ipilimumab plus nivolumab as post-transplant consolidation. Here the CDR3 DNA reads TGTGCCAGCAGCTCCTCGGACAGGGGAGGGGCTGAAGCTTTCTTT. Its translation is CASSSSDRGGAEAFF.